The sequence of this TCR beta chain was determined in a study of technical replicates of blood from a few donors. Generated by immunoSEQ multiplex PCR, the TCRdb table keeps only in-frame clones and is missing some. The sample contains some 87,000 clones, more than 85% of which appear only once. The sample was T cells isolated from PBMCs. The TCR sequence derives from a human donor in good health.

CDR3 residues: CASSAQGDTQYF. CDR3 sequence (DNA): TGCGCCAGCAGTGCGCAGGGGGATACGCAGTATTTT. The rearrangement uses TRBV10-1 and TRBJ2-3; TRBD1 is a possible D gene (6 bases). The V gene's germline CDR1 is WNHNN and CDR2 SYGVQD (reference sequence). Trimming shortened V by 4 bases and J by 6 bases, and 8 bases separated the two germline ends. The CDR3 runs 12 residues.